Each of the 19 T cell receptor beta chains below was sequenced from the same sample in a study of T cell repertoires in cytomegalovirus infection. A single record per CDR3 protein comes from TCRdb applying MiXCR to the reads. The data show under 300,000 distinct CDR3 sequences, 20% to 25% seen once. Their target antigens are unknown. The sample in question was cultured PBMCs, obtained from culture after CMV antigen stimulation. The receptors were sampled from a human donor in good health (CMV status not recorded). Some clones in this sample may be carry-over from other donors' samples.

Regarding this clonotype: The junction and the germline gene differ at one end; a read error may be behind it. V usage is TRBV3-1 and J usage is TRBJ2-2; 8 nucleotides match TRBD2. CDR1 is LGHDT and CDR2 is YNNKEL in the germline V gene (reference sequence). The CDR3 totals 15 residues. The CDR3 region is CASSQGLAKTGELFF. The CDR3 DNA reads TGTGCCAGCAGCCAAGGACTAGCGAAAACCGGGGAGCTGTTTTTT.

The chain carries TRBV6-1 and TRBJ2-7; D perhaps matches TRBD2 (6 bases). The CDR3 is 14 amino acids. Germline assignment: CDR1 MNHNS and CDR2 SASEGT. The ends were cut back, 5 bases at V and 6 bases at J, with 17 bases in the middle. The CDR3 spells CASSYIGKGGEQYF. The CDR3 nucleotides are TGTGCCAGCAGTTACATCGGAAAGGGAGGCGAGCAGTACTTC.

This clonotype appeared a few times. V and J are TRBV27 and TRBJ1-1; tentative D call: TRBD1 (5 bases). Germline V CDR1 and CDR2: MNHEY, SMNVEV (reference sequence). This CDR3 contains 16 residues. Trimming cost V 2 bases and J 1 base, with 14 bases left between them. CDR3 in amino acids: CASSLEFTGPNTEAFF. The CDR3 nucleotides read TGTGCCAGCAGTTTAGAGTTCACAGGACCGAACACTGAAGCTTTCTTT.

This clonotype was observed many times. J is TRBJ1-3 and V is TRBV7-2, with no clear D. Germline V gene data show CDR1 as SGHTA and CDR2 as FQGNSA. V lost 6 bases and J 0 bases, leaving 12 bases between the germline ends. There are 15 residues in the CDR3. The CDR3 bases are TGTGCCAGCAGGGCTTGGTTGGACTCTGGAAACACCATATATTTT. Amino acid sequence: CASRAWLDSGNTIYF.

The chain joins TRBV7-4 to TRBJ1-1; D is unresolved. V lost 1 base and J lost 4, with 10 bases in between. CDR1 is SGHVT and CDR2 is SQSDAQ in the germline V gene. The CDR3 runs 14 residues. CDR3 region: CASSLEQPSTEAFF. As DNA, the CDR3 is TGTGCCAGCAGCTTAGAACAGCCGTCCACTGAAGCTTTCTTT.

This clonotype was observed many times. V usage is TRBV12-3 or TRBV12-4 and J usage is TRBJ2-5; perhaps TRBD1 as D (6 bases). The CDR3 sequence is 15 residues long. V lost 3 bases and J 7 bases, leaving 18 bases between the germline ends. The CDR3 loop reads CASSFWGLVETTQYF. The CDR3 DNA reads TGTGCCAGCAGTTTTTGGGGGCTGGTCGAGACGACCCAGTACTTC.

In this sample, this clonotype turned up many times. This chain connects TRBV11-3 to TRBJ2-1; the D gene is possibly TRBD1 (5 bases). V was clipped by 6 bases and J by 4 bases, with 16 bases between them. The CDR3 spans 15 residues. CDR1 and CDR2 (germline): SGHNT, YENEEA. This chain's CDR3 is CASSIPLGPYNEQFF. The CDR3 DNA follows: TGTGCCAGCAGTATCCCATTGGGGCCTTACAATGAGCAGTTCTTC.

The chain is built from TRBV6-5 and TRBJ2-1, with D unclear. Germline assignment: CDR1 MNHEY and CDR2 SVGAGI. The CDR3 sequence is 13 residues long. V lost 2 bases and J lost 9, with 11 bases in between. Here the CDR3 reads CASSYGLSSEQFF. The CDR3 DNA reads TGTGCCAGCAGTTACGGGCTAAGTAGTGAGCAGTTCTTC.

This clonotype was counted at least ten times. This chain links TRBV7-9 with TRBJ1-2; D not resolved. The germline gives CDR1 SEHNR, CDR2 FQNEAQ (reference sequence). The germline V and J ends were trimmed by 2 bases and 4 bases, with 17 bases remaining between them. The CDR3 contains 16 residues. In DNA form, the CDR3 reads TGTGCCAGCAGCTTATCCGTGCTCCCGGAGGGCTATGGCTACACCTTC. It codes for CASSLSVLPEGYGYTF.

This clonotype was seen many times. The V call is TRBV7-8, the J call TRBJ2-1; tentative D call: TRBD2 (6 bases). V lost 6 bases and J 7 bases, leaving 13 bases between the germline ends. Germline V gives CDR1 SGHVS, CDR2 FQNEAQ. This CDR3 is 13 amino acids long. CDR3 region: CASREGARNEQFF. The CDR3 coding sequence is TGTGCCAGCAGGGAGGGAGCTCGAAATGAGCAGTTCTTC. The variable domain in full, completed from reference TRBV7-8 and TRBJ2-1, reads GAGVSQSPRYKVAKRGQDVALRCDPISGHVSLFWYQQALGQGPEFLTYFQNEAQLDKSGLPSDRFFAERPEGSVSTLKIQRTQQEDSAVYLCASREGARNEQFFGPGTRLTVL.

A word on this clonotype: A much larger clonotype is one base distant, so this may be a read error. As DNA, the CDR3 is TGTGCCAGCAGAATTGAACAGGGTGATGGTTTTGGCTACACCTTC. Translated: CASRIEQGDGFGYTF. The chain uses TRBV27 and TRBJ1-2, with D perhaps TRBD1 (6 bases). V was cut by 6 bases and J by 7 bases, with 21 bases left in between. The CDR3 has 15 amino acids. In germline, CDR1 is MNHEY, CDR2 SMNVEV (reference sequence).

This clonotype appeared many times. The V gene is TRBV7-2, the J gene TRBJ1-1, with D perhaps matching TRBD1 (5 bases). CDR1 SGHTA and CDR2 FQGNSA come from the germline V gene. Trimming pared 5 bases from V and 6 bases from J, leaving 16 bases between. CDR3 length: 14 amino acids. CDR3 loop: CASSVRVPSAEAFF. As DNA, the CDR3 is TGTGCCAGCAGCGTCAGGGTTCCGAGCGCTGAAGCTTTCTTT.

Only a few counts were recorded for this clonotype. The V and J genes are TRBV10-3 and TRBJ2-3; 12 bases match TRBD2. CDR1 ENHRY and CDR2 SYGVKD come from the germline V gene. The trim removed 6 bases at V and 5 bases at J, leaving 6 bases unmatched. The CDR3 is 15 amino acids. DNA of the CDR3: TGTGCCATCAGCCCTAGCGGGAGGGCTGTAGATACGCAGTATTTT. It encodes CAISPSGRAVDTQYF.

This clonotype showed up many times. This chain joins TRBV6-2 or TRBV6-3 and TRBJ2-1; 7 nucleotides agree with TRBD2. This CDR3 has 14 residues. CDR1 and CDR2 (germline): MNHEY, SVGEGT. The J segment lost 8 bases and the V segment lost 5 bases, leaving 9 bases of the junction unmatched. This CDR3 is CASSPGLDVDEQFF. DNA for the CDR3: TGTGCCAGCAGTCCCGGACTAGACGTAGATGAGCAGTTCTTC.

Only a few counts were recorded for this clonotype. V is TRBV9 and J is TRBJ2-1; TRBD1 matches 7 bases. The CDR3 runs 14 residues. V lost 4 bases to trimming and J lost 0 bases; unmatched junction nucleotides: 1. The germline V gene has CDR1 SGDLS and CDR2 YYNGEE. The CDR3: CASSKGASYNEQFF. The CDR3 coding sequence is TGTGCCAGCAGCAAGGGGGCCTCCTACAATGAGCAGTTCTTC.

In its sample, this clonotype was seen many times. The chain joins TRBV6-2 or TRBV6-3 to TRBJ2-3; 8 nucleotides line up with TRBD2. The ends lost 6 bases at V and 3 bases at J; junction bases unmatched: 11. The CDR3 totals 16 residues. Germline V gene sequence: CDR1 MNHEY, CDR2 SVGEGT. The CDR3 coding sequence is TGTGCCAGCAGGGAGGGAGGTAGCGGGAAGACAGATACGCAGTATTTT. It specifies CASREGGSGKTDTQYF.

The gene calls are TRBV20-1 and TRBJ1-2; tentative D call: TRBD1 (5 bases). Trimming left V 2 bases short and J 4 bases short, with 14 bases between. Per germline, CDR1 DFQATT and CDR2 SNEGSKA (reference sequence). CDR3 length: 14 amino acids. In DNA, the CDR3 is TGCAGTGCTAGAAGGGGCGGGTCCACCTATGGCTACACCTTC. Its protein is CSARRGGSTYGYTF.

The V gene is TRBV12-3 or TRBV12-4, the J gene TRBJ1-5; no clear D. There are 13 residues in the CDR3. Trimming shortened V by 6 bases and J by 11 bases, and 17 bases separated the two germline ends. The CDR3 reads CASRGTAQLSQHF. The DNA for the CDR3 is TGTGCCAGCAGGGGCACCGCTCAATTGTCCCAGCATTTT.

The sample holds a few counts of this clonotype. The V gene is TRBV6-1, the J gene TRBJ1-1; possibly TRBD1 for D (5 bases). The CDR3 consists of 13 residues. Trimming removed 1 base from V and 5 bases from J, with 8 bases in between. Looked up from germline, CDR1 is MNHNS and CDR2 is SASEGT. The CDR3 bases are TGTGCCAGCAGTGAAGTGGGGGAGACTGAAGCTTTCTTT. Its protein product is CASSEVGETEAFF.